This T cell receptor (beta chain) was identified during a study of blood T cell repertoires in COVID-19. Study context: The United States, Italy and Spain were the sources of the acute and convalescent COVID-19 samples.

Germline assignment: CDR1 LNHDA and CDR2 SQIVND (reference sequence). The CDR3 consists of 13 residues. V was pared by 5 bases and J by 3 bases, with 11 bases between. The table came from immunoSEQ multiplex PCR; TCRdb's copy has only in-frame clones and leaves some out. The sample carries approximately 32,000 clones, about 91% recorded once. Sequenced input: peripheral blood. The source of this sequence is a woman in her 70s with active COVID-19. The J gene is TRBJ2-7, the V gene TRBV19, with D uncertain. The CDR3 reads CASSLNGFYEQYF. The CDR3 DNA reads TGTGCCAGTAGTTTGAACGGTTTCTACGAGCAGTACTTC.